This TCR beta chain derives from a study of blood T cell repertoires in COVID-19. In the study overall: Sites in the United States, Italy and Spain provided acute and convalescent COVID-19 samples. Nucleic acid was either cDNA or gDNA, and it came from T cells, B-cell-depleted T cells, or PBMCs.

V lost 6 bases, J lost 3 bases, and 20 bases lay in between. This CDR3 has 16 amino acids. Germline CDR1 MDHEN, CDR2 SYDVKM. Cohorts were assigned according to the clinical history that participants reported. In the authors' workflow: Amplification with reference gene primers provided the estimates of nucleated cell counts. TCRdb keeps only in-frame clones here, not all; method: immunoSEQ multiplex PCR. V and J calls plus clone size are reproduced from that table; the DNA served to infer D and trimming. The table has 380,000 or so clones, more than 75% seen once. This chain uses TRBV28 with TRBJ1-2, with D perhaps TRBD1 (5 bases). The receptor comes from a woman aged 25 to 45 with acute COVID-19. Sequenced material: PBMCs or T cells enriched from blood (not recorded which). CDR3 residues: CASRKGAWVADYGYTF. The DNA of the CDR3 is TGTGCCAGCAGGAAAGGGGCCTGGGTGGCGGACTATGGCTACACCTTC.